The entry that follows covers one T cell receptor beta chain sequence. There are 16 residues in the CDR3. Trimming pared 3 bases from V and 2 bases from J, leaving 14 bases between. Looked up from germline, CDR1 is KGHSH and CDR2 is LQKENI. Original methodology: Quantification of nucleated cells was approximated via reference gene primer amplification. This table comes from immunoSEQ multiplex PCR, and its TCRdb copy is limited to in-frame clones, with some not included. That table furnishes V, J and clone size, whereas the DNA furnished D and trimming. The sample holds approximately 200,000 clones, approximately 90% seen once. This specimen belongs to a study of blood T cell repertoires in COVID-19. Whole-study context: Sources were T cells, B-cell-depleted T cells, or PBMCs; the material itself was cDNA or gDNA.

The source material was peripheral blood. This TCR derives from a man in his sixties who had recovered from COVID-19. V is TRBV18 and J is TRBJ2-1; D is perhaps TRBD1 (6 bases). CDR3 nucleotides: TGTGCCAGCTCACCCTCAGACAGGCGGACCTACAATGAGCAGTTCTTC. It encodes CASSPSDRRTYNEQFF.